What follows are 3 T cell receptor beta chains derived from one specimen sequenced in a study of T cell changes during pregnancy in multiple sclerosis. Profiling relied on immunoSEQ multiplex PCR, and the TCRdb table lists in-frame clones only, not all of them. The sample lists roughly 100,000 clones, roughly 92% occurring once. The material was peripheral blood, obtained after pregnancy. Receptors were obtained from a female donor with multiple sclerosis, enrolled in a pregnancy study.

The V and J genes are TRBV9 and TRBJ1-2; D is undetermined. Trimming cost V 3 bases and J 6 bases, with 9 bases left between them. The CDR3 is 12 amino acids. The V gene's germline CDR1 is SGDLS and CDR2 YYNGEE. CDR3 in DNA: TGTGCCAGCAGCGCCGGGAAGGATGGCTACACCTTC. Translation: CASSAGKDGYTF.

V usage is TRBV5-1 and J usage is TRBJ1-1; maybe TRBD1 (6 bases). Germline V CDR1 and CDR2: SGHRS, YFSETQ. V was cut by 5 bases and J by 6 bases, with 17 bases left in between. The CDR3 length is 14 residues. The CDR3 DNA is TGCGCCAGCAGTCTCCAGGGGTATTCGGCTGAAGCTTTCTTT. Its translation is CASSLQGYSAEAFF.

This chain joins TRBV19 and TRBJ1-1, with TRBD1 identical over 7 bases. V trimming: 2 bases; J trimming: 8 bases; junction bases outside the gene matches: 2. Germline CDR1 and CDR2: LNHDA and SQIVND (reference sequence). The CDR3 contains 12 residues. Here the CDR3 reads CASSIQGGEAFF. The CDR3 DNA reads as TGTGCCAGTAGTATACAGGGGGGAGAAGCTTTCTTT.